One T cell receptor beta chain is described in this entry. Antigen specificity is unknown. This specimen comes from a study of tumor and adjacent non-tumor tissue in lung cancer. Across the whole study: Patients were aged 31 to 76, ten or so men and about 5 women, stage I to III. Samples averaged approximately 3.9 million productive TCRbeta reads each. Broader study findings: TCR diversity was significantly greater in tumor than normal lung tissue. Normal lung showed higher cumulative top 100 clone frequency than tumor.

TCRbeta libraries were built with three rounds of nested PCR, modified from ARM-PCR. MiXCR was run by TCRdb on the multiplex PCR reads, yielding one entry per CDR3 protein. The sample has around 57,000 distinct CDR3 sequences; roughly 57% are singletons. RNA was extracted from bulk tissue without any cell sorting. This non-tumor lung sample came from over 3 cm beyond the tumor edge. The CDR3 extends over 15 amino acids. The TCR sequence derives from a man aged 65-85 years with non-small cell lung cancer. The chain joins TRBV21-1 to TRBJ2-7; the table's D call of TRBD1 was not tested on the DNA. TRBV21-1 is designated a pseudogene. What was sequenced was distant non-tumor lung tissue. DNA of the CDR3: TGTGCCAGCAGCTACTACCGGGACAGATTCTACGAGCAGTACTTC. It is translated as CASSYYRDRFYEQYF.